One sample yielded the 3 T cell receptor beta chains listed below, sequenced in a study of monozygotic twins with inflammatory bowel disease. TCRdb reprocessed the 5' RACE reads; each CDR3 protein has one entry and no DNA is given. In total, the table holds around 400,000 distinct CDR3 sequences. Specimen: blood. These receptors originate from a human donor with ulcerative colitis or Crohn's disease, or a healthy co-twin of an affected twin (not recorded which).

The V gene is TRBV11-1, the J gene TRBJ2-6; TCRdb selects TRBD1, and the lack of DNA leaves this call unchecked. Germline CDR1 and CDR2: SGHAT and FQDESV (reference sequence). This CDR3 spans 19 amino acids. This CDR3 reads CASSLRVRDSASGANVLTF.

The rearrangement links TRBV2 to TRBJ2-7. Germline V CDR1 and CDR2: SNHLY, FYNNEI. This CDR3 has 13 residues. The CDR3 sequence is CASKGVRPYEQYF.

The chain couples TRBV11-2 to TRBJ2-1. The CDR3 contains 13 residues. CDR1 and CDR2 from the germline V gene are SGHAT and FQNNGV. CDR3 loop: CASSVNAVIEQFF. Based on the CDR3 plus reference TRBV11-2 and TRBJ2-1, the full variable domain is EAGVAQSPRYKIIEKRQSVAFWCNPISGHATLYWYQQILGQGPKLLIQFQNNGVVDDSQLPKDRFSAERLKGVDSTLKIQPAKLEDSAVYLCASSVNAVIEQFFGPGTRLTVL.